A single sample is the source of the 30 T cell receptor beta chains below, sequenced in a study of Ad26.COV2.S vaccination and SARS-CoV-2 variants. Described treatment: approximately 18 received Ad26.COV2.S at low or high dose, single or two shots; 5 received placebo; per-sample allocation not given. Samples were taken on day 63 after the first vaccine or placebo injection. Sequencing was performed with immunoSEQ multiplex PCR; in TCRdb, only in-frame clones are kept and a portion is missing. In the table there are 300,000 to 350,000 clones, around 85% of which are singletons. The material sequenced was peripheral blood, taken in a trial of Ad26.COV2.S vaccine versus placebo. These receptors all stem from a person aged 18-65 years who received the Ad26.COV2.S COVID-19 vaccine or a placebo.

The rearrangement links TRBV7-3 to TRBJ1-1; 7 bases agree with TRBD1. The V segment lost 5 bases and the J segment 3 bases; nucleotides outside the gene matches: 6. This CDR3 region has 14 residues. Looked up from germline, CDR1 is SGHTA and CDR2 is FQGTGA. The CDR3 sequence: CASSPQGIDTEAFF. CDR3 DNA: TGTGCCAGCAGCCCACAGGGGATTGACACTGAAGCTTTCTTT.

The rearrangement uses TRBV11-2 and TRBJ1-4; TRBD1 is a possible D gene (5 bases). Trimming left V 4 bases short and J 7 bases short, with 10 bases between. Germline CDR1 reads SGHAT; CDR2 reads FQNNGV. The CDR3 loop spans 13 amino acids. DNA of the CDR3: TGTGCCAGCAGCTCAAAGAGGGGTGAAAAACTGTTTTTT. It specifies CASSSKRGEKLFF.

The chain recombines TRBV6-5 with TRBJ2-7; possibly TRBD2 for D (5 bases). There are 13 residues in the CDR3. Looked up from germline, CDR1 is MNHEY and CDR2 is SVGAGI. The V gene lost 4 bases and the J gene lost 0 bases, with 7 bases spanning the gap. The CDR3: CASSLEASYEQYF. The CDR3 nucleotides are TGTGCCAGCAGTTTGGAGGCCTCCTACGAGCAGTACTTC.

The gene calls are TRBV7-2 and TRBJ2-5; TRBD2 agrees at 11 bases. The CDR3 is made up of 16 amino acids. The V gene's germline CDR1 is SGHTA and CDR2 FQGNSA. With V trimmed by 5 bases and J by 2 bases, 7 bases remained unmatched. CDR3 amino acids: CASSREGTSGQETQYF. The CDR3 nucleotides are TGTGCCAGCAGCCGGGAGGGGACTAGCGGACAAGAGACCCAGTACTTC.

This clone was seen repeatedly, ten times or more. The V call is TRBV11-2, the J call TRBJ2-7; 7 bases agree with TRBD1. This CDR3 is 16 amino acids long. Germline CDR1 SGHAT, CDR2 FQNNGV. J was trimmed by 0 bases and V by 4 bases; bases with no gene match: 9. In DNA, the CDR3 is TGTGCCAGCAGCTGGGGAATACAGGGGCCCTCCTACGAGCAGTACTTC. As protein: CASSWGIQGPSYEQYF. Based on the CDR3 plus reference TRBV11-2 and TRBJ2-7, the full variable domain is EAGVAQSPRYKIIEKRQSVAFWCNPISGHATLYWYQQILGQGPKLLIQFQNNGVVDDSQLPKDRFSAERLKGVDSTLKIQPAKLEDSAVYLCASSWGIQGPSYEQYFGPGTRLTVT.

This sequence joins TRBV10-2 and TRBJ2-7; possible D gene TRBD2, 5 bases. Between the trimmed V and J ends, which lost 2 bases and 3 bases, there was a span of 11 bases. Germline lookup yields CDR1 WSHSY and CDR2 SAAADI. The CDR3 covers 14 residues. This chain's CDR3 is CASSEDLGGYEQYF. CDR3 nucleotides: TGCGCCAGCAGTGAGGACCTCGGAGGCTACGAGCAGTACTTC.

This sequence joins TRBV7-9 and TRBJ1-6; 10 bases align to TRBD1. V shed 3 bases and J 3 bases; nucleotides not matched to a gene: 2. The CDR3 loop spans 16 amino acids. Germline V gene sequence: CDR1 SEHNR, CDR2 FQNEAQ (reference sequence). The CDR3 DNA reads as TGTGCCAGCAGCTTTGGGGACAGGGGCTATAATTCACCCCTCCACTTT. The encoded protein is CASSFGDRGYNSPLHF.

This rearrangement joins TRBV7-3 to TRBJ2-2, with a tentative D call TRBD2 (6 bases). The germline V gene has CDR1 SGHTA and CDR2 FQGTGA. The germline V and J ends were trimmed by 4 bases and 7 bases, with 19 bases remaining between them. The CDR3 consists of 16 residues. The CDR3 reads CASSSYLGGVNGELFF. CDR3 DNA: TGTGCCAGCAGCTCCTACTTGGGCGGGGTCAACGGGGAGCTGTTTTTT.

The chain joins TRBV2 to TRBJ2-7, with D perhaps TRBD2 (5 bases). This CDR3 has 14 amino acids. Trimming left V 3 bases short and J 2 bases short, with 11 bases between. The germline V gene encodes CDR1 SNHLY and CDR2 FYNNEI. CDR3 DNA: TGTGCCAGCAGTGACCGGGGATACCCCTACGAGCAGTACTTC. Its protein product is CASSDRGYPYEQYF.

V gene TRBV7-2 combines with J gene TRBJ2-7; D may correspond to TRBD1 or TRBD2 (5 bases each). CDR1 is SGHTA, CDR2 FQGNSA, per germline. V was trimmed by 3 bases and J by 1 base, leaving 19 bases between them. The CDR3 length is 17 residues. DNA for the CDR3: TGTGCCAGCAGCTTGGAAGGGACGTACTCCGGTTCCTACGAGCAGTACTTC. This gives the protein CASSLEGTYSGSYEQYF. The variable domain in full, with the rest retrieved from reference TRBV7-2 and TRBJ2-7, is GAGVSQSPSNKVTEKGKDVELRCDPISGHTALYWYRQSLGQGLEFLIYFQGNSAPDKSGLPSDRFSAERTGGSVSTLTIQRTQQEDSAVYLCASSLEGTYSGSYEQYFGPGTRLTVT.

This sequence joins TRBV5-1 and TRBJ1-5, with a possible D match to TRBD1 (6 bases). Germline V gives CDR1 SGHRS, CDR2 YFSETQ. Trimming took 3 bases from V and 2 from J, leaving 21 bases between them. The length of the CDR3 is 18 residues. In DNA, the CDR3 is TGCGCCAGCAGCTCCGCGTGGGGAGCCCGGGGGCGCAATCAGCCCCAGCATTTT. Translated, it gives CASSSAWGARGRNQPQHF.

The chain uses TRBV6-5 and TRBJ1-2; D not resolved. The CDR3 consists of 14 residues. The V end lost 8 bases, the J end lost 4 bases, and 17 bases lay between the germline ends. The germline gives CDR1 MNHEY, CDR2 SVGAGI. The CDR3 sequence is CASSRGEGSYGYTF. For the CDR3, the DNA is TGTGCCAGCTCTCGAGGAGAGGGATCCTATGGCTACACCTTC.

This chain connects TRBV9 to TRBJ2-1; perhaps TRBD1 as D (5 bases). Trimming took 0 bases from V and 3 from J, leaving 7 bases between them. The CDR3 contains 14 residues. Germline V lookup: CDR1 SGDLS, CDR2 YYNGEE. The DNA for the CDR3 is TGTGCCAGCAGCGTAGAGGGGCACTACAATGAGCAGTTCTTC. This codes for CASSVEGHYNEQFF.

In the case of this clone: At one of its ends the junction is not consistent with the germline gene, which may arise from a read error. The same CDR3 arises from other DNA sequences in this sample as well. The gene calls are TRBV2 and TRBJ1-2; the D gene is possibly TRBD1 (5 bases). Per germline, CDR1 SNHLY and CDR2 FYNNEI. The CDR3 consists of 13 residues. The CDR3 DNA follows: TGTGCCAGCAGAGGGACGTTGATCGATGGCTACACTTTC. As protein: CASRGTLIDGYTF.

Note on this clone: Germline is not matched at one junction end, which may reflect a read error. The rearrangement uses TRBV3-1 (or the pseudogene TRBV3-2) and TRBJ2-7, with D possibly TRBD1 on 5 matching bases. The CDR3 has 15 amino acids. Germline assignment: CDR1 LGHDT and CDR2 YNNKEL (reference sequence). The CDR3 spells CASSYRRSQGHEQYF. The CDR3 DNA follows: TGTGCCAGCAGCTACCGTAGGAGTCAGGGCCACGAACAGTACTTC.

This chain links TRBV5-6 with TRBJ1-2; 11 bases line up with TRBD1. J was trimmed by 6 bases and V by 2 bases; bases with no gene match: 6. The CDR3 covers 15 residues. From germline, CDR1 is SGHDT and CDR2 YYEEEE. CDR3 sequence: CASSFWDRGTDGYTF. The CDR3 DNA reads as TGTGCCAGCAGCTTCTGGGACAGGGGGACAGATGGCTACACCTTC.

The rearrangement joins TRBV28 to TRBJ1-1; D not resolved. The V gene lost 6 bases and the J gene lost 2 bases, with 10 bases spanning the gap. Germline assignment: CDR1 MDHEN and CDR2 SYDVKM. The CDR3 contains 13 residues. The CDR3 coding sequence is TGTGCCAGCAGCCTCCTTCGCAACACTGAAGCTTTCTTT. It yields the protein CASSLLRNTEAFF.

V usage is TRBV19 and J usage is TRBJ2-3; 11 positions match TRBD1. CDR1 LNHDA and CDR2 SQIVND come from the germline V gene (reference sequence). The CDR3 totals 14 residues. The V and J ends lost 8 bases and 0 bases, in that order; junction bases with no gene match: 1. The DNA of the CDR3 is TGTGCCAGTCGGGACAGGGGGAGCACAGATACGCAGTATTTT. This sequence encodes CASRDRGSTDTQYF.

V and J are TRBV5-4 and TRBJ2-1; 10 positions match TRBD2. Germline V gene data show CDR1 as SGHNT and CDR2 as YYREEE (reference sequence). J lost 0 bases, V lost 1 base, and 4 bases had no gene match. This CDR3 region has 17 residues. The CDR3 sequence: CASSLSSGGLSYNEQFF. The CDR3, as DNA: TGTGCCAGCAGCTTGTCTAGCGGGGGCCTCTCCTACAATGAGCAGTTCTTC.

This clone was counted a single time. The chain uses TRBV5-5 and TRBJ1-6; D gene unclear. CDR3 size: 15 residues. Germline V CDR1 and CDR2: SGHKS, YYEKEE (reference sequence). Deletions cut 4 bases from V and 0 bases from J, with 8 bases between. CDR3 bases: TGTGCCAGCAGCGAAGGGAGCTCCTATAATTCACCCCTCCACTTT. Protein: CASSEGSSYNSPLHF.

This sequence joins TRBV5-1 and TRBJ2-3, with TRBD1 matching 8 bases. Trimming cost V 4 bases and J 1 base; bases outside gene matches: 5. CDR3 length equals 15 residues. Germline V CDR1 and CDR2: SGHRS, YFSETQ. CDR3 residues: CASSTGQGGTDTQYF. As DNA, the CDR3 is TGCGCCAGCAGCACAGGACAGGGTGGCACAGATACGCAGTATTTT.

The chain uses TRBV30 and TRBJ1-2; 10 nucleotides line up with TRBD1. The CDR3 length is 15 residues. CDR1 is GTSNPN, CDR2 SVGIG, per germline (reference sequence). V lost 4 bases, J lost 7 bases, and 12 bases stayed unmatched. This CDR3 is CAWIGPGQGLFGYTF. The CDR3 bases are TGTGCCTGGATAGGCCCGGGACAGGGGCTATTTGGCTACACCTTC.

The V gene is TRBV2, the J gene TRBJ2-7; 8 bases align to TRBD1. The V and J ends lost 6 bases and 1 base, in that order; junction bases with no gene match: 11. CDR1 SNHLY and CDR2 FYNNEI come from the germline V gene. CDR3 length: 16 amino acids. CDR3 region: CASSYGETGGSYEQYF. The CDR3, as DNA: TGTGCCAGCAGCTATGGGGAAACAGGGGGTTCCTACGAGCAGTACTTC.

This sequence joins TRBV9 and TRBJ1-2, with TRBD1 as a possible D gene (5 bases). Trimming removed 0 bases at V and 6 bases at J, with 9 bases between. The germline V gene encodes CDR1 SGDLS and CDR2 YYNGEE. There are 13 residues in the CDR3. The CDR3 nucleotides read TGTGCCAGCAGCGTAGCTTGGGGGGATGGCTACACCTTC. Protein sequence: CASSVAWGDGYTF. Using reference TRBV9 and TRBJ1-2 for the parts outside the CDR3, the full variable domain is DSGVTQTPKHLITATGQRVTLRCSPRSGDLSVYWYQQSLDQGLQFLIQYYNGEERAKGNILERFSAQQFPDLHSELNLSSLELGDSALYFCASSVAWGDGYTFGSGTRLTVV.

V gene TRBV27 combines with J gene TRBJ2-7, with D possibly matching TRBD2 (6 bases). Germline loops: CDR1 MNHEY, CDR2 SMNVEV (reference sequence). This CDR3 region has 16 residues. Trimming took 7 bases from V and 1 from J, leaving 20 bases between them. The CDR3 sequence is CASNGEEGLISYEQYF. The CDR3 region has the DNA TGTGCCAGCAATGGGGAGGAGGGATTGATTTCCTACGAGCAGTACTTC.

This clone appeared a single time. The chain uses TRBV2 and TRBJ2-7; D is perhaps TRBD1 (6 bases). The germline V and J ends were trimmed by 5 bases and 6 bases, with 11 bases remaining between them. The germline gives CDR1 SNHLY, CDR2 FYNNEI. The CDR3 loop spans 12 amino acids. CDR3 in amino acids: CASSTGNGEQYF. The DNA for the CDR3 is TGTGCCAGCAGTACAGGGAACGGCGAGCAGTACTTC. The full variable domain, rest sourced from reference TRBV2 and TRBJ2-7, is EPEVTQTPSHQVTQMGQEVILRCVPISNHLYFYWYRQILGQKVEFLVSFYNNEISEKSEIFDDQFSVERPDGSNFTLKIRSTKLEDSAMYFCASSTGNGEQYFGPGTRLTVT.

This rearrangement joins TRBV10-3 to TRBJ1-6, with D possibly TRBD1 on 5 matching bases. The CDR3 has 15 residues. V lost 6 bases and J lost 5, with 14 bases in between. Germline loops: CDR1 ENHRY, CDR2 SYGVKD. DNA for the CDR3: TGTGCCATCAGCCTAAGGGGAGTGAATAATTCACCCCTCCACTTT. Translating gives CAISLRGVNNSPLHF.

This clone was detected only once. The V gene is TRBV14, the J gene TRBJ2-5, with 9 nucleotides matching TRBD2. The germline CDR1 and CDR2 sequences are SGHDN and FVKESK. Trimming at V came to 1 base and at J to 4 bases, leaving 7 bases not matched to a gene. The CDR3 runs 16 residues. CDR3 sequence reads: CASSQGGGGAGETQYF. The CDR3 DNA sequence: TGTGCCAGCAGCCAAGGTGGCGGGGGGGCCGGAGAGACCCAGTACTTC.

V is TRBV6-5 and J is TRBJ2-7, with TRBD1 as a possible D gene (6 bases). Germline values: CDR1 MNHEY, CDR2 SVGAGI. Trimming removed 6 bases from V and 0 bases from J, with 12 bases in between. This CDR3 has 14 amino acids. The CDR3 nucleotides read TGTGCCAGCAGAACAGACAGGATCTCCTACGAGCAGTACTTC. It translates to CASRTDRISYEQYF.

This clone has a handful of counts. The rearrangement joins TRBV10-3 to TRBJ2-7; 7 positions agree with TRBD1. The V gene end was trimmed by 6 bases and the J gene end by 3 bases; junction bases not matched to a gene: 8. The germline V gene has CDR1 ENHRY and CDR2 SYGVKD. The CDR3 is 14 residues long. CDR3 residues: CAIRQTGPNYEQYF. The DNA of the CDR3 is TGTGCCATCAGGCAGACAGGGCCGAACTACGAGCAGTACTTC.